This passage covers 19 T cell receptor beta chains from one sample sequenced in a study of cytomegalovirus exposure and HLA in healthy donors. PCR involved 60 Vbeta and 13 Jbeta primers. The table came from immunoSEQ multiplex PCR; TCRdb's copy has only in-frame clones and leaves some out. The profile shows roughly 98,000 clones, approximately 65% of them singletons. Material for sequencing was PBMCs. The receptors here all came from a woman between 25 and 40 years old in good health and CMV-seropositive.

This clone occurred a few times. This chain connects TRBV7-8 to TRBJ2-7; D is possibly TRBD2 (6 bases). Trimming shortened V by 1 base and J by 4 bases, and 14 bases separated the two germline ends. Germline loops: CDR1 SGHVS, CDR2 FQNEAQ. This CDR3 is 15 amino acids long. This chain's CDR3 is CASSLVAAEEYEQYF. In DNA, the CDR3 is TGTGCCAGCAGCTTAGTAGCGGCGGAGGAATACGAGCAGTACTTC.

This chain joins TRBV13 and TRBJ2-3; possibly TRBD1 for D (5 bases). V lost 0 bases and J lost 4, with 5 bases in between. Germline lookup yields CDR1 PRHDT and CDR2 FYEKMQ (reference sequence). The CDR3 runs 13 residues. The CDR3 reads CASSLGGPDTQYF. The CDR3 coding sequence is TGTGCCAGCAGCTTAGGGGGGCCAGATACGCAGTATTTT.

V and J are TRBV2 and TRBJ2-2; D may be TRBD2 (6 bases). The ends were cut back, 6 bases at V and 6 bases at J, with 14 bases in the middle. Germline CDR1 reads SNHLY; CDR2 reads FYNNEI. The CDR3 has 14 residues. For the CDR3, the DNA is TGTGCCAGCAGGAAAGGCGGGGACGCCGGGGAGCTGTTTTTT. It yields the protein CASRKGGDAGELFF.

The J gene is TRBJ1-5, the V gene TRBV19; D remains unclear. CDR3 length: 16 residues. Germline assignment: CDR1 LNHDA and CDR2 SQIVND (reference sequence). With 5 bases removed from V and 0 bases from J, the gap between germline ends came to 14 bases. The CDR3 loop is CASSPQLFGSNQPQHF. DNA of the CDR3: TGTGCCAGTAGTCCTCAACTTTTTGGTAGCAATCAGCCCCAGCATTTT.

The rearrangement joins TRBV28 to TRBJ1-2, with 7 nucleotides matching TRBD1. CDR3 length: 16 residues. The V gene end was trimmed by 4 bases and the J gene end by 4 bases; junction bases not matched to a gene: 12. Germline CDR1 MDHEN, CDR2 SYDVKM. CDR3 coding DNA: TGTGCCAGCAGTTCCTACTCTACAGGGGCCAGCTATGGCTACACCTTC. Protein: CASSSYSTGASYGYTF.

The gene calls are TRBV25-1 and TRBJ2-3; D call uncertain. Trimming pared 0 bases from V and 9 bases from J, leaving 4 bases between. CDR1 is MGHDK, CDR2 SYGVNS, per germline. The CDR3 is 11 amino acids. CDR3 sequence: CASSEYLTQYF. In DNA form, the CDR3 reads TGTGCCAGCAGTGAATATCTCACGCAGTATTTT. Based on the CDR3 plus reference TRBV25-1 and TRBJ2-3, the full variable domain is EADIYQTPRYLVIGTGKKITLECSQTMGHDKMYWYQQDPGMELHLIHYSYGVNSTEKGDLSSESTVSRIRTEHFPLTLESARPSHTSQYLCASSEYLTQYFGPGTRLTVL.

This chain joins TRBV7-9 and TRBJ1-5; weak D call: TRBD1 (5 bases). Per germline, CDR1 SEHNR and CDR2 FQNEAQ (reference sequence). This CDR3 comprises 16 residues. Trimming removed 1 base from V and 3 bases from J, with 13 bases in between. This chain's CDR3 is CASSLGAGRTNQPQHF. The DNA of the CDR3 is TGTGCCAGCAGCTTAGGGGCAGGGAGGACCAATCAGCCCCAGCATTTT.

The CDR3 is CASSNIGGMETQYF. CDR3 coding DNA: TGTGCCAGCAGTAACATCGGGGGAATGGAGACCCAGTACTTC. The rearrangement links TRBV6-1 to TRBJ2-5, with a possible D match to TRBD2 (6 bases). The CDR3 has 14 amino acids. The germline V and J ends were trimmed by 5 bases and 5 bases, with 15 bases remaining between them. The V gene's germline CDR1 is MNHNS and CDR2 SASEGT.

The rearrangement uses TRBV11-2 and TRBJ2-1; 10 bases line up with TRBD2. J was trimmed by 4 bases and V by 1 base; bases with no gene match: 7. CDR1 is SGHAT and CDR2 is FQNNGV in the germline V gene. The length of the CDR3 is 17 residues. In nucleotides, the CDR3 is TGTGCCAGCAGCTTAGGTTTAGCGGGGGGCCTGTACAATGAGCAGTTCTTC. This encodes CASSLGLAGGLYNEQFF.

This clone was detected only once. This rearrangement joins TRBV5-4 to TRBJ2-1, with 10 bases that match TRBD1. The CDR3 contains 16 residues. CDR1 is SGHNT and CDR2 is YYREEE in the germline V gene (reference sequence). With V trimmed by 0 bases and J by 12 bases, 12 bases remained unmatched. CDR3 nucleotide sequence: TGTGCCAGCAGCTTGGCCGGGACAGGGGCCATGGTCCCGCAGTTCTTC. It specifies CASSLAGTGAMVPQFF.

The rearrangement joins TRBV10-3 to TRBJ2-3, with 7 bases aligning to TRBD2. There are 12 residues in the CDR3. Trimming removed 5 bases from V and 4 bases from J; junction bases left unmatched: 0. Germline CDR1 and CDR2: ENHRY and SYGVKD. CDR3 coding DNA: TGTGCCATCAGTAGCGGGGCAGATACGCAGTATTTT. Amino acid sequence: CAISSGADTQYF.

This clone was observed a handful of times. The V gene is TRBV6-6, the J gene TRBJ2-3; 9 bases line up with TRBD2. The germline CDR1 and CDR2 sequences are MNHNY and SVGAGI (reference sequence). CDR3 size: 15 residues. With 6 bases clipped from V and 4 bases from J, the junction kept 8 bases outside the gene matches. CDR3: CASSNLRGGPDTQYF. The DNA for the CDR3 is TGTGCCAGCAGCAACTTGCGGGGGGGCCCAGATACGCAGTATTTT.

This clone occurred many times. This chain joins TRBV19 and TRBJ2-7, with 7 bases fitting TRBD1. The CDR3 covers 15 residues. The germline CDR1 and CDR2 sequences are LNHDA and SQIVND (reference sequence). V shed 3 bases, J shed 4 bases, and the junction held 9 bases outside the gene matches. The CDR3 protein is CASSMGQLKGYEQYF. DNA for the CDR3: TGTGCCAGTAGTATGGGACAGTTGAAAGGGTACGAGCAGTACTTC.

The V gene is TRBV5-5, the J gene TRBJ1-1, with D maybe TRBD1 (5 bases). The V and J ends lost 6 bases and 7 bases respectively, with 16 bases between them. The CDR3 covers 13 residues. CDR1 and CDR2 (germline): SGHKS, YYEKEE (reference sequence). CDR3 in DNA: TGTGCCAGCAAAATGGGCCCGGGGGTTGAAGCTTTCTTT. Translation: CASKMGPGVEAFF. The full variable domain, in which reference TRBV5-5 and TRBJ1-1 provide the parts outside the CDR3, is DAGVTQSPTHLIKTRGQQVTLRCSPISGHKSVSWYQQVLGQGPQFIFQYYEKEERGRGNFPDRFSARQFPNYSSELNVNALLLGDSALYLCASKMGPGVEAFFGQGTRLTVV.

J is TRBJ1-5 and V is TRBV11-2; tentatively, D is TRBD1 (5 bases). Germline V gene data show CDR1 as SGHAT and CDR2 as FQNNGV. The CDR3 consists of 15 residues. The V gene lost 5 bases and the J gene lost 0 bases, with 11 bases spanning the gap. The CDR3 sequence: CASSPAGYSNQPQHF. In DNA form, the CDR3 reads TGTGCCAGCAGCCCAGCAGGGTATAGCAATCAGCCCCAGCATTTT.

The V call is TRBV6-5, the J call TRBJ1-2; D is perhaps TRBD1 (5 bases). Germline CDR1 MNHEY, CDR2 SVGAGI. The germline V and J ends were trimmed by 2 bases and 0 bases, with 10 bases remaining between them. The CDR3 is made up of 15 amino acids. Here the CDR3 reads CASSYAGPANYGYTF. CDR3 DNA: TGTGCCAGCAGTTACGCGGGGCCGGCTAACTATGGCTACACCTTC.

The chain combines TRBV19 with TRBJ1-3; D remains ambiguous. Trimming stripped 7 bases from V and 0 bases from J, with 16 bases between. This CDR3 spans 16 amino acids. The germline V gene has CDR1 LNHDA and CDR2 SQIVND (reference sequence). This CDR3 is CASTSAGLLSGNTIYF. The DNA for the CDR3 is TGTGCCAGTACTTCTGCAGGCCTTCTCTCTGGAAACACCATATATTTT.

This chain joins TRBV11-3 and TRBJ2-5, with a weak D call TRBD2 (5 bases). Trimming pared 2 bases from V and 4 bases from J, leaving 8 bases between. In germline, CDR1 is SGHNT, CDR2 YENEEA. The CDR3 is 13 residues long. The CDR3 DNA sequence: TGTGCCAGCAGCTTAACTCGGGGAGAGACCCAGTACTTC. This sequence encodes CASSLTRGETQYF. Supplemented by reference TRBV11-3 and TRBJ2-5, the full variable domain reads EAGVVQSPRYKIIEKKQPVAFWCNPISGHNTLYWYLQNLGQGPELLIRYENEEAVDDSQLPKDRFSAERLKGVDSTLKIQPAELGDSAVYLCASSLTRGETQYFGPGTRLLVL.

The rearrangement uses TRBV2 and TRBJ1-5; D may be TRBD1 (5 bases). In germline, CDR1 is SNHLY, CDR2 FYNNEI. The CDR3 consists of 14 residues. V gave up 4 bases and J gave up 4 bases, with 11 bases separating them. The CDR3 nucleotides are TGTGCCAGCAGTGGGGACTCTCCGAATCAGCCCCAGCATTTT. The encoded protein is CASSGDSPNQPQHF.